This T cell receptor beta chain emerged from a study of T cells in Graves' hyperthyroidism and ophthalmopathy. Regions amplified from RNA transcripts were the TCR beta CDR3 regions. Initially, a first-round RT-PCR of the TCR CDR3 employed the HTBI primer set. TCRdb passed the multiplex PCR reads through MiXCR, listing each CDR3 protein once. The table has more than 350,000 distinct CDR3 sequences, 12% to 15% seen once; the top ten hold 15% to 20%. The study excluded patients with uncontrolled infection, other autoimmune disease, pregnancy or lactation. Study outcomes and limitations: The majority of expanded thyroid clonotypes above 0.001 also appeared in blood. The authors' 13 V-J model separated ophthalmopathy from stable hyperthyroidism.

From germline, CDR1 is SQVTM and CDR2 ANQGSEA. Between the trimmed V and J ends, which lost 4 bases and 3 bases, there was a span of 16 bases. CDR3 length equals 15 residues. This clonotype came up a few times. As yet, its antigen is unknown. Input material: blood. The chain recombines TRBV29-1 with TRBJ1-3; D perhaps matches TRBD1 (5 bases). This receptor was obtained from a woman aged 55-69 years with Graves' ophthalmopathy. In DNA form, the CDR3 reads TGCAGCGTTGCCGGCCAGGGAGGACGTGGAAACACCATATATTTT. Amino acids: CSVAGQGGRGNTIYF.